A single sample gave rise to the 30 T cell receptor beta chains below, sequenced in a study of cytomegalovirus exposure and HLA in healthy donors. Clones were sequenced by immunoSEQ multiplex PCR, and TCRdb holds only the in-frame ones, with some missing. The sample has some 98,000 clones, 70% to 90% seen once. Sequences were obtained from PBMCs. These TCRs come from a woman aged 25 to 45 in good health and CMV-seronegative.

This clone was picked up a small number of times. This chain links TRBV6-1 with TRBJ1-1; the D gene is possibly TRBD1 (5 bases). CDR3 length: 12 amino acids. V lost 7 bases, J lost 11 bases, and 17 bases lay in between. CDR1 is MNHNS, CDR2 SASEGT, per germline. The CDR3, as DNA: TGTGCCAGCACGGAATTGAACAGGCTCGCTTTCTTT. Its translation: CASTELNRLAFF.

This chain links TRBV18 with TRBJ2-5, with 9 positions matching TRBD2. The CDR3 contains 15 residues. The V segment lost 1 base and the J segment 3 bases; nucleotides outside the gene matches: 3. Looked up from germline, CDR1 is KGHSH and CDR2 is LQKENI. The CDR3 sequence: CASSPRASGKETQYF. CDR3 DNA sequence: TGTGCCAGCTCACCACGGGCTAGCGGGAAAGAGACCCAGTACTTC.

The chain links TRBV6-6 to TRBJ1-5, with D perhaps TRBD1 (5 bases). Trimming pared 1 base from V and 2 bases from J, leaving 12 bases between. This CDR3 has 16 amino acids. Per germline, CDR1 MNHNY and CDR2 SVGAGI (reference sequence). As DNA, the CDR3 is TGTGCCAGCAGTTACTTGGGGGGGAGGGGCAATCAGCCCCAGCATTTT. Translating it yields CASSYLGGRGNQPQHF.

The V call is TRBV19, the J call TRBJ2-7, with D unresolved. From germline, CDR1 is LNHDA and CDR2 SQIVND (reference sequence). Trimming shortened V by 7 bases and J by 2 bases, and 12 bases separated the two germline ends. The CDR3 spans 13 residues. CDR3: CASKPTDTYEQYF. CDR3 DNA sequence: TGTGCCAGTAAGCCGACTGATACCTACGAGCAGTACTTC.

This clone was observed once. The chain employs TRBV7-9 and TRBJ1-2, with 8 bases aligning to TRBD1. This CDR3 has 14 residues. V shed 6 bases, J shed 7 bases, and the junction held 10 bases outside the gene matches. CDR1 is SEHNR, CDR2 FQNEAQ, per germline (reference sequence). The DNA of the CDR3 is TGTGCCAGCAGATCCTCGGACAGGGAATCTGGCTACACCTTC. It specifies CASRSSDRESGYTF.

The J gene is TRBJ2-1, the V gene TRBV5-4, with D hard to call. Trimming removed 4 bases at V and 0 bases at J, with 8 bases between. CDR1 is SGHNT, CDR2 YYREEE, per germline (reference sequence). The CDR3 is made up of 14 amino acids. CDR3: CASSRESSYNEQFF. In nucleotides, the CDR3 is TGTGCCAGCAGCCGTGAGAGCTCCTACAATGAGCAGTTCTTC.

The chain couples TRBV5-4 to TRBJ2-3; the D gene is possibly TRBD2 (7 bases). Germline values: CDR1 SGHNT, CDR2 YYREEE (reference sequence). The CDR3 totals 14 residues. Trimming removed 4 bases from V and 4 bases from J, with 13 bases in between. CDR3 protein: CASSRKGGADTQYF. CDR3 nucleotides: TGTGCCAGCAGCCGGAAAGGGGGGGCAGATACGCAGTATTTT.

This clone is medium-sized in the sample. This chain uses TRBV5-1 with TRBJ2-5; 13 positions match TRBD2. V lost 5 bases and J lost 2; bases outside the gene matches: 3. CDR1 and CDR2 from the germline V gene are SGHRS and YFSETQ. The CDR3 runs 15 residues. The CDR3: CASRGLAGDQETQYF. The CDR3 DNA is TGCGCCAGCAGAGGACTAGCGGGGGATCAAGAGACCCAGTACTTC.

This clone was seen a single time. V and J are TRBV12-5 and TRBJ1-3, with D possibly matching TRBD1 (5 bases). Trimming removed 1 base at V and 7 bases at J, with 11 bases between. This CDR3 is built from 14 residues. CDR1 and CDR2 from the germline V gene are LGHNT and FRNRAP. The CDR3 DNA follows: TGTGCTAGTGGTTTGGGTCCACCAGGGAACACCATATATTTT. Translation: CASGLGPPGNTIYF.

This clone was observed once. This rearrangement joins TRBV5-1 to TRBJ2-1; D is possibly TRBD2 (6 bases). The CDR3 runs to 15 residues. V dropped 0 bases and J dropped 4 bases, with 11 bases sitting between them. Germline lookup yields CDR1 SGHRS and CDR2 YFSETQ. The CDR3, as DNA: TGCGCCAGCAGCTTGGTCAGCCGGGGGTACAATGAGCAGTTCTTC. It translates to CASSLVSRGYNEQFF.

This clone was counted a few times. The chain is built from TRBV5-1 and TRBJ1-1; D gene ambiguous. The V gene's germline CDR1 is SGHRS and CDR2 YFSETQ. The V gene lost 4 bases and the J gene lost 1 base, with 8 bases spanning the gap. The CDR3 is 13 residues long. The CDR3 spells CASSERENTEAFF. In DNA, the CDR3 is TGCGCCAGCAGCGAGAGGGAGAACACTGAAGCTTTCTTT.

This clone was detected a few times. The chain recombines TRBV7-2 with TRBJ2-1; 11 bases agree with TRBD2. Germline V gene data show CDR1 as SGHTA and CDR2 as FQGNSA. This CDR3 has 15 amino acids. After removal of 6 bases from V and 5 bases from J, the junction contained 6 bases not matched to a gene. CDR3 region: CASRSGLAGNNEQFF. CDR3 sequence (DNA): TGTGCCAGCAGAAGTGGACTAGCGGGTAACAATGAGCAGTTCTTC.

This clone was detected once. The chain is built from TRBV7-3 and TRBJ2-3, with D perhaps TRBD2 (5 bases). This CDR3 contains 16 residues. Between the trimmed V and J ends, which lost 0 bases and 3 bases, there was a span of 13 bases. Looked up from germline, CDR1 is SGHTA and CDR2 is FQGTGA. The CDR3 here is CASSLTRGAFTDTQYF. In DNA, the CDR3 is TGTGCCAGCAGCTTAACTCGGGGTGCTTTTACAGATACGCAGTATTTT.

The chain couples TRBV7-3 to TRBJ2-6; D is unclear. The germline gives CDR1 SGHTA, CDR2 FQGTGA. The CDR3 length is 15 residues. V lost 4 bases, J lost 4 bases, and 11 bases lay in between. The chain's CDR3 is CASSWAGSGANVLTF. CDR3 bases: TGTGCCAGCAGCTGGGCAGGATCCGGGGCCAACGTCCTGACTTTC.

CDR3 bases: TGTGCCAGCAGCTTAGGGCTAGCGGGAGATCTGACAGATACGCAGTATTTT. As protein: CASSLGLAGDLTDTQYF. This chain joins TRBV7-8 and TRBJ2-3; 10 bases are a match to TRBD2. The trim removed 1 base at V and 3 bases at J, leaving 7 bases unmatched. The CDR3 has 17 residues. Germline V gene data show CDR1 as SGHVS and CDR2 as FQNEAQ.

The V call is TRBV7-2, the J call TRBJ2-1; TRBD2 aligns across 7 bases. The CDR3 consists of 15 residues. CDR1 and CDR2 (germline): SGHTA, FQGNSA. V lost 5 bases to trimming and J lost 3 bases; unmatched junction nucleotides: 7. The CDR3 here is CASSPTAGNYNEQFF. The CDR3 region has the DNA TGTGCCAGCAGCCCTACAGCGGGAAACTACAATGAGCAGTTCTTC. The variable domain in full, with the rest retrieved from reference TRBV7-2 and TRBJ2-1, is GAGVSQSPSNKVTEKGKDVELRCDPISGHTALYWYRQSLGQGLEFLIYFQGNSAPDKSGLPSDRFSAERTGGSVSTLTIQRTQQEDSAVYLCASSPTAGNYNEQFFGPGTRLTVL.

The V call is TRBV23-1, the J call TRBJ2-4; D not certain. TRBV23-1 is treated as an ORF (open reading frame) with a function not yet certain. The CDR3 spans 10 residues. Trimming stripped 3 bases from V and 9 bases from J, with 3 bases between. The CDR3 reads CASSHSIQYF. The CDR3 bases are TGCGCCAGCAGTCACAGCATTCAGTACTTC.

The CDR3 region is CATSSEQTFNEKLFF. In DNA form, the CDR3 reads TGTGCCACCAGCAGTGAACAGACCTTCAATGAAAAACTGTTTTTT. The genes are TRBV15 and TRBJ1-4, with D unresolved. Germline lookup yields CDR1 LNHNV and CDR2 YYDKDF (reference sequence). Trimming took 3 bases from V and 5 from J, leaving 13 bases between them. The CDR3 contains 15 residues.

The CDR3 loop is CASSQDRDSYNEQFF. CDR3 DNA: TGTGCCAGCAGCCAAGACCGGGACAGCTACAATGAGCAGTTCTTC. This chain uses TRBV4-2 with TRBJ2-1; 7 bases are a match to TRBD1. There are 15 residues in the CDR3. Unmatched junction bases numbered 2, after V lost 0 bases and J lost 3 bases. CDR1 and CDR2 from the germline V gene are LGHNA and YNFKEQ.

This rearrangement joins TRBV6-1 to TRBJ1-2; D uncertain. Looked up from germline, CDR1 is MNHNS and CDR2 is SASEGT. This CDR3 comprises 15 residues. V was clipped by 0 bases and J by 5 bases, with 13 bases between them. CDR3 DNA sequence: TGTGCCAGCAGTGAAGCGGGAGAATGGTGGTATGGCTACACCTTC. It translates to CASSEAGEWWYGYTF.

The V call is TRBV6-5, the J call TRBJ1-1, with 7 bases identical to TRBD1. With V trimmed by 6 bases and J by 5 bases, 12 bases remained unmatched. The CDR3 sequence is 15 residues long. The germline V gene encodes CDR1 MNHEY and CDR2 SVGAGI. The CDR3 here is CASSLRQGRRTEAFF. CDR3 DNA: TGTGCCAGCAGCCTTCGACAGGGAAGGAGGACTGAAGCTTTCTTT.

The chain links TRBV7-6 to TRBJ2-5; D is possibly TRBD2 (5 bases). V was cut by 4 bases and J by 5 bases, with 14 bases left in between. This CDR3 region has 14 residues. From germline, CDR1 is SGHVS and CDR2 FNYEAQ. The CDR3 is CASSSLRESETQYF. The DNA of the CDR3 is TGTGCCAGCAGCTCCCTCCGGGAATCGGAGACCCAGTACTTC. Using reference TRBV7-6 and TRBJ2-5 for the parts outside the CDR3, the full variable domain is GAGVSQSPRYKVTKRGQDVALRCDPISGHVSLYWYRQALGQGPEFLTYFNYEAQQDKSGLPNDRFSAERPEGSISTLTIQRTEQRDSAMYRCASSSLRESETQYFGPGTRLLVL.

The chain has TRBV9 and TRBJ2-1; 11 nucleotides line up with TRBD2. Looked up from germline, CDR1 is SGDLS and CDR2 is YYNGEE. V dropped 3 bases and J dropped 7; count of bases not matched to a gene: 6. The CDR3 length is 15 residues. This chain's CDR3 is CASSALAGGENEQFF. In nucleotides, the CDR3 is TGTGCCAGCAGCGCCCTAGCGGGAGGAGAAAATGAGCAGTTCTTC.

The chain combines TRBV28 with TRBJ1-1; the match to TRBD1 covers 9 bases. CDR1 is MDHEN, CDR2 SYDVKM, per germline. This CDR3 comprises 13 residues. The J segment lost 11 bases and the V segment lost 3 bases, leaving 7 bases of the junction unmatched. CDR3 sequence (DNA): TGTGCCAGCAGTTTGTCGGGGGACAGGGTGGCTTTCTTT. It translates to CASSLSGDRVAFF.

This clone appeared once. The chain is built from TRBV9 and TRBJ1-1; no clear D. CDR3 length: 12 amino acids. Germline loops: CDR1 SGDLS, CDR2 YYNGEE. Trimming took off 0 bases at V and 7 bases at J, with 7 bases between the two ends. CDR3 nucleotides: TGTGCCAGCAGCGTAGTCGGGGATGAAGCTTTCTTT. Protein product: CASSVVGDEAFF.

The CDR3 sequence is CASSQGQVGNSPLHF. In DNA form, the CDR3 reads TGTGCCAGCTCACAGGGACAGGTGGGAAATTCACCCCTCCACTTT. This chain links TRBV18 with TRBJ1-6; 8 positions match TRBD1. CDR1 and CDR2 from the germline V gene are KGHSH and LQKENI. The CDR3 has 15 amino acids. V lost 4 bases to trimming and J lost 7 bases; unmatched junction nucleotides: 6.

The chain uses TRBV11-3 and TRBJ2-3, with TRBD1 identical over 8 bases. The germline gives CDR1 SGHNT, CDR2 YENEEA. V trimming: 5 bases; J trimming: 3 bases; junction bases outside the gene matches: 16. The CDR3 totals 18 residues. The CDR3 reads CASSQRRQGTYLTDTQYF. For the CDR3, the DNA is TGTGCCAGCAGCCAACGGCGACAGGGGACATATTTAACAGATACGCAGTATTTT.

The V call is TRBV7-3, the J call TRBJ2-5; 10 positions match TRBD1. This CDR3 contains 14 residues. The V gene's germline CDR1 is SGHTA and CDR2 FQGTGA. J was trimmed by 5 bases and V by 5 bases; bases with no gene match: 5. The CDR3 DNA reads as TGTGCCAGCAGCCGACAGGGGGCAGCGGAGACCCAGTACTTC. This translates into CASSRQGAAETQYF.

This clone was detected a few times. The J gene is TRBJ2-7, the V gene TRBV2; possibly TRBD1 for D (6 bases). CDR1 SNHLY and CDR2 FYNNEI come from the germline V gene. This CDR3 has 14 residues. Trimming pared 5 bases from V and 4 bases from J, leaving 15 bases between. For the CDR3, the DNA is TGTGCCAGCAGTATTGAAGAACAGGGTTACGAGCAGTACTTC. Its translation is CASSIEEQGYEQYF.

V and J are TRBV9 and TRBJ1-2; perhaps TRBD1 as D (5 bases). In germline, CDR1 is SGDLS, CDR2 YYNGEE. This CDR3 has 15 residues. Trimming took off 4 bases at V and 6 bases at J, with 19 bases between the two ends. As DNA, the CDR3 is TGTGCCAGCAGCACCTCTGGGATCGGGGGTAATGGCTACACCTTC. Amino acids: CASSTSGIGGNGYTF.